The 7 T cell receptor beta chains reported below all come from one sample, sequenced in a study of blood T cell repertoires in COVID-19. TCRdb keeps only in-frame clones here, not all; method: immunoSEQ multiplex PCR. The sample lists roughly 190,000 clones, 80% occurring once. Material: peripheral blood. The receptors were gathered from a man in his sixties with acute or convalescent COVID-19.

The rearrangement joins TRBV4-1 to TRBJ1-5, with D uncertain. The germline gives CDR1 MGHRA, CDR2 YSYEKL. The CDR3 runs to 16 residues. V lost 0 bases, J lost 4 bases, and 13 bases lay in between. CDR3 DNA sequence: TGCGCCAGCAGCCAAGAAAAAACAGAGCTTAATCAGCCCCAGCATTTT. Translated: CASSQEKTELNQPQHF.

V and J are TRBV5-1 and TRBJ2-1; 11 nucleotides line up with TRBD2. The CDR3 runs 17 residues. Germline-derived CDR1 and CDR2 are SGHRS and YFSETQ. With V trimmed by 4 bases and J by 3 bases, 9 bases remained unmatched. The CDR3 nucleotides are TGCGCCAGCAGCCCCAACCTAGCGGGGGGAAGCTACAATGAGCAGTTCTTC. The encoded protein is CASSPNLAGGSYNEQFF.

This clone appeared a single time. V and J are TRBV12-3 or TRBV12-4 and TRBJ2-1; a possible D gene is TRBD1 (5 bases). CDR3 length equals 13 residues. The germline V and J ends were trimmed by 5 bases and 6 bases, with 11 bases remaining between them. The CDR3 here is CASSDSAFNEQFF. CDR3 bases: TGTGCCAGCAGTGACAGCGCCTTCAATGAGCAGTTCTTC.

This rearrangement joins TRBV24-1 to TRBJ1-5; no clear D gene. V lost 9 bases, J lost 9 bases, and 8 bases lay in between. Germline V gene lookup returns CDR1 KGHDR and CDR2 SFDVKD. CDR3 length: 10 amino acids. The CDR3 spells CATHPRPQHF. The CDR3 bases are TGTGCCACCCACCCCAGGCCCCAGCATTTT.

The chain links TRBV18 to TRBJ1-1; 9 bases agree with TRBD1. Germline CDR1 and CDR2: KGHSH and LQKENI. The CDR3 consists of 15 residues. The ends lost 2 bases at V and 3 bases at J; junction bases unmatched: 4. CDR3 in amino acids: CASSPGTGRHTEAFF. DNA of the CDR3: TGTGCCAGCTCACCAGGGACAGGGCGACACACTGAAGCTTTCTTT.

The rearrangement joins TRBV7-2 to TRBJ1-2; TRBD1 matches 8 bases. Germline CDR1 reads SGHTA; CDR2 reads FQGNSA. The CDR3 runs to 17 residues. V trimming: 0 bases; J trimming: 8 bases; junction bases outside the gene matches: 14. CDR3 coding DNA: TGTGCCAGCAGCTTAGCGTTTAACCGACAGGGGAGTAAAGGCTACACCTTC. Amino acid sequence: CASSLAFNRQGSKGYTF.

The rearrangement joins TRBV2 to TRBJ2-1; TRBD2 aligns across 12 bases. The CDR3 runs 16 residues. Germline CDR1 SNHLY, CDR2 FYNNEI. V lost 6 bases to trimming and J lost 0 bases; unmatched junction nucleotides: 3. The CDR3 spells CASSGTSGRSYNEQFF. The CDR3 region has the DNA TGTGCCAGCAGCGGGACTAGCGGGCGCTCCTACAATGAGCAGTTCTTC.